This is a list of T cell receptor beta chains from one sample in a study of Ad26.COV2.S vaccination and SARS-CoV-2 variants. Assay used: immunoSEQ multiplex PCR; TCRdb lists only in-frame clones, some missing. The sample comprises around 350,000 clones, 92% of which are singletons, and around 4.2% rests with the top ten. The sequenced sample was peripheral blood, obtained after recovery from COVID-19. These receptors were taken from a human donor who had recovered from COVID-19. CDR3s include the opening cysteine and the closing phenylalanine or tryptophan.

j_call v_call cdr3_aa
TRBJ1-2 TRBV7-8 CASSPDRGYNYGYTF
TRBJ1-1 TRBV7-2 CASIDLGEGRVRSTEAFF
TRBJ1-2 TRBV4-3 CASSQDRGLLGYGYTF
TRBJ2-6 TRBV3-1/TRBV3-2 CASSSAGANVLTF
TRBJ2-7 TRBV7-9 CASKQGHEQYF
TRBJ2-3 TRBV20-1 CSASVAGGFTDTQYF
TRBJ1-1 TRBV6-2/TRBV6-3 CASSHRGHLNTEAFF
TRBJ2-7 TRBV6-5 CASSYKGLYEQYF
TRBJ1-1 TRBV10-3 CAIRQGGDAEAFF
TRBJ1-1 TRBV12-3/TRBV12-4 CASSLALNTEAFF
TRBJ2-3 TRBV5-3 CARSLERTSGGSGTDTQYF
TRBJ1-2 TRBV9 CASSPSRGNYGYTF
TRBJ1-5 TRBV7-6 CASSLRDWDRDDGNQPQHF
TRBJ2-5 TRBV5-4 CASSSRSGGAGQETQYF
TRBJ2-3 TRBV5-1 CASSRTSGGTDTQYF
TRBJ1-1 TRBV6-6 CASRTTGGGYEAFF
TRBJ1-5 TRBV29-1 CSVVGTGVNQPQHF
TRBJ1-1 TRBV19 CASTNIWGQGEAFF
TRBJ1-5 TRBV18 CASSLNRDQPQHF
TRBJ2-3 TRBV6-6 CASSLPRGPMARTDTQYF
TRBJ2-2 TRBV2 CVSSVGGRTGELFF
TRBJ1-1 TRBV4-1 CASRLDAGGDTEAFF
TRBJ1-3 TRBV6-5 CASSTPPSSGNTIYF